This T cell receptor beta chain was observed in a study of blood T cell repertoires in COVID-19. The V end was cut by 7 bases, the J end by 3 bases, with 13 bases between. The CDR3 is 14 amino acids. Per germline, CDR1 SNHLY and CDR2 FYNNEI. Data came from immunoSEQ multiplex PCR; TCRdb stores just in-frame clones and leaves some out. The table has tens of thousands of clones, nearly 85% seen once. Sequences were obtained from peripheral blood. The chain has TRBV2 and TRBJ2-1; the D gene is possibly TRBD1 (6 bases). This sequence originates from a man aged 35-49 years with acute or convalescent COVID-19. DNA for the CDR3: TGTGCCAGCAAATCGGAAGGGGGCTACAATGAGCAGTTCTTC. Protein product: CASKSEGGYNEQFF.